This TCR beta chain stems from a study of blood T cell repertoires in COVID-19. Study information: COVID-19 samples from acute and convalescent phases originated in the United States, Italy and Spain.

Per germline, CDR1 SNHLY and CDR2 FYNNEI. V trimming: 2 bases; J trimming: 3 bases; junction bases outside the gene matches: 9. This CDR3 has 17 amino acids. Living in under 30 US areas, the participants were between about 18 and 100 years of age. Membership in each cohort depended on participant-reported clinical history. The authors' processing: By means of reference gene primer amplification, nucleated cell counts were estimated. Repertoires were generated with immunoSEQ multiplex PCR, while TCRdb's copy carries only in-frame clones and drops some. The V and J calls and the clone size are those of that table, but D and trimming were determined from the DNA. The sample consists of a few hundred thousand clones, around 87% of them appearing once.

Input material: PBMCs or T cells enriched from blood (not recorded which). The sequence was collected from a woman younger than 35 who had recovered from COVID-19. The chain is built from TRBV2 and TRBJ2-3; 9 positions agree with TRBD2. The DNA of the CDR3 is TGTGCCAGCAGTGAATCAGTGGGCGGGGGGGCGACAGATACGCAGTATTTT. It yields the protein CASSESVGGGATDTQYF.